The 11 T cell receptor beta chains below come from one sample, sequenced in a study of beta chain features in type 1 diabetes (dated by TCRdb to between 2018 and 2020). The library was made by the immunoSEQ multiplex PCR assay. The High Capacity cDNA Reverse Transcription Kit was used to reverse transcribe all of the isolated RNA, meaning that expressed TCRB transcripts were what got sequenced. TCRdb took over this immuneACCESS table, retaining in-frame rearrangements with V and J assigned. Such tables are incomplete; in checked studies, under half of the missing clones stem from an unresolved V gene, and the remainder is unexplained. The sample yields about 150,000 clones; roughly 10% were counted once. The ten largest clones represent around 1.4% of the sample. The sequenced sample consisted of naive CD4+ T cells from blood. The cell subset or site label for this specimen denotes: true naive CD4+ T cells. These receptors came from a man between 18 and 35 years old in good health.

This clone was seen ten or more times. The chain recombines TRBV9 with TRBJ2-7, with TRBD1 matching 7 bases. V shed 0 bases and J 6 bases; nucleotides not matched to a gene: 6. This CDR3 is built from 14 residues. Germline lookup yields CDR1 SGDLS and CDR2 YYNGEE. The CDR3 DNA reads TGTGCCAGCAGCGTAGGGACAGGTCCCTTCGAGCAGTACTTC. Amino acid sequence: CASSVGTGPFEQYF.

This chain links TRBV4-3 with TRBJ2-7; no reliable D call. CDR1 is LGHNA and CDR2 is YSLEER in the germline V gene. The CDR3 has 13 amino acids. Trimming removed 4 bases at V and 2 bases at J, with 9 bases between. CDR3 protein: CASSPDETYEQYF. CDR3 bases: TGCGCCAGCAGCCCAGACGAGACCTACGAGCAGTACTTC.

This clone was counted between two and nine times. The chain uses TRBV9 and TRBJ2-1; 7 positions agree with TRBD2. CDR1 and CDR2 (germline): SGDLS, YYNGEE. Trimming cost V 2 bases and J 10 bases; bases outside gene matches: 18. The CDR3 is 17 residues long. CDR3 bases: TGTGCCAGCAGCGTCAGACAAGGGACTATTAACCTCGGGGAGCAGTTCTTC. Its translation is CASSVRQGTINLGEQFF.

This clone appeared many times. The chain carries TRBV15 and TRBJ2-5; possible D gene TRBD1, 5 bases. This CDR3 spans 14 amino acids. CDR1 LNHNV and CDR2 YYDKDF come from the germline V gene (reference sequence). Trimming left V 3 bases short and J 2 bases short, with 10 bases between. The CDR3 DNA reads TGTGCCACCAGCAGCAAGACAGTGCAAGAGACCCAGTACTTC. This sequence encodes CATSSKTVQETQYF.

This clone was seen a handful of times. J is TRBJ1-4 and V is TRBV9; perhaps TRBD1 as D (5 bases). V was trimmed by 0 bases and J by 11 bases, leaving 17 bases between them. The germline V gene encodes CDR1 SGDLS and CDR2 YYNGEE. This CDR3 contains 15 residues. The CDR3 sequence: CASSVEGTGGDKLFF. The CDR3, as DNA: TGTGCCAGCAGCGTAGAGGGGACCGGGGGAGACAAACTGTTTTTT. Based on the CDR3 plus reference TRBV9 and TRBJ1-4, the full variable domain is DSGVTQTPKHLITATGQRVTLRCSPRSGDLSVYWYQQSLDQGLQFLIQYYNGEERAKGNILERFSAQQFPDLHSELNLSSLELGDSALYFCASSVEGTGGDKLFFGSGTQLSVL.

Only a few counts were recorded for this clone. The chain recombines TRBV7-2 with TRBJ1-1; D gene ambiguous. The CDR3 totals 12 residues. The germline gives CDR1 SGHTA, CDR2 FQGNSA. The V and J ends lost 3 bases and 3 bases respectively, with 5 bases between them. The CDR3 is CASSFSDTEAFF. As DNA, the CDR3 is TGTGCCAGCAGCTTTTCTGACACTGAAGCTTTCTTT.

The chain uses TRBV5-1 and TRBJ1-6; D uncertain. CDR1 is SGHRS, CDR2 YFSETQ, per germline. The V and J ends lost 0 bases and 8 bases respectively, with 6 bases between them. The CDR3 has 13 amino acids. CDR3 nucleotide sequence: TGCGCCAGCAGCTTGGCCGGGGATTCACCCCTCCACTTT. It yields the protein CASSLAGDSPLHF. Full variable domain (outside the CDR3, taken from reference TRBV5-1 and TRBJ1-6): KAGVTQTPRYLIKTRGQQVTLSCSPISGHRSVSWYQQTPGQGLQFLFEYFSETQRNKGNFPGRFSGRQFSNSRSEMNVSTLELGDSALYLCASSLAGDSPLHFGNGTRLTVT.

V usage is TRBV11-3 and J usage is TRBJ2-6; TRBD1 matches at 7 bases. The CDR3 spans 15 residues. Germline V gene lookup returns CDR1 SGHNT and CDR2 YENEEA. The J segment lost 2 bases and the V segment lost 5 bases, leaving 3 bases of the junction unmatched. CDR3 bases: TGTGCCAGCAGCCCGAGGGGGCCTGGGGCCAACGTCCTGACTTTC. It encodes CASSPRGPGANVLTF.

As for this clone: Other nucleotide sequences in the sample specify the same CDR3. The gene calls are TRBV19 and TRBJ1-2, with D maybe TRBD1 (6 bases). This CDR3 is 15 amino acids long. V was clipped by 6 bases and J by 0 bases, with 14 bases between them. Germline loops: CDR1 LNHDA, CDR2 SQIVND (reference sequence). CDR3 sequence reads: CASRDTGTANYGYTF. The CDR3 bases are TGTGCCAGTAGGGATACAGGGACGGCTAACTATGGCTACACCTTC.

A few counts support this clone. This chain uses TRBV28 with TRBJ1-2, with D maybe TRBD1 (6 bases). The CDR3 length is 12 residues. Germline CDR1 is MDHEN and CDR2 is SYDVKM. The CDR3 is CAEGGPGYGYTF. As DNA, the CDR3 is TGTGCTGAGGGGGGGCCGGGCTATGGCTACACCTTC.

The CDR3 DNA sequence: TGTGCCACCAGCAGAGGACAGGGGGCTGGCTACACCTTC. This encodes CATSRGQGAGYTF. The chain joins TRBV15 to TRBJ1-2; 10 bases are shared with TRBD1. V trimming: 1 base; J trimming: 7 bases; junction bases outside the gene matches: 0. The CDR3 consists of 13 residues. Germline values: CDR1 LNHNV, CDR2 YYDKDF (reference sequence).